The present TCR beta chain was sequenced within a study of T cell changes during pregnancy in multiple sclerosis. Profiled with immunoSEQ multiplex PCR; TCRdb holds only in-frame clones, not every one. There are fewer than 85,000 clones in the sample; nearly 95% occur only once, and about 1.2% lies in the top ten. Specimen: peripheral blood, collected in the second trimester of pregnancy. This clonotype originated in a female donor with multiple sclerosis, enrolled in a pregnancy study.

As DNA, the CDR3 is TGTGCCAGCAGCGTAGGGGACGGAGGGGCTAGCGGGACGGAGACCCAGTACTTC. It codes for CASSVGDGGASGTETQYF. This chain joins TRBV9 and TRBJ2-5, with 9 positions matching TRBD2. The CDR3 spans 18 residues. The trim removed 0 bases at V and 5 bases at J, leaving 14 bases unmatched. Germline V CDR1 and CDR2: SGDLS, YYNGEE.